The TCR beta chain under discussion was sequenced for a study of T-cell reconstitution after alpha-beta-depleted transplantation in children. This clonotype was observed a handful of times. Its antigen is unknown. The CDR3 is 15 amino acids. CDR1 and CDR2 (germline): MNHEY, SVGAGI. Between the trimmed V and J ends, which lost 0 bases and 4 bases, there was a span of 13 bases. For TCRbeta, the library was prepared with unique molecular identifiers. TCRdb passed the PCR reads through MiXCR, listing each CDR3 protein once. The profile covers hundreds of thousands of distinct CDR3 sequences, with around 13% appearing a single time and about 0.77% taken by the ten largest. Study-wide findings and caveats: When one year had passed after transplant, most T-cell counts and diversity came from newly produced T cells.

The V call is TRBV6-5, the J call TRBJ2-7; no clear D gene. This sequence originates from a girl aged 2-15 years with congenital amegakaryocytic thrombocytopenia, due to receive a stem cell transplant. Sequencing was performed on PBMCs, taken before TCRalphabeta/CD19-depleted stem cell transplant. As DNA, the CDR3 is TGTGCCAGCAGTTACTCCGGATCCCCACGTTACGAGCAGTACTTC. Its protein is CASSYSGSPRYEQYF.